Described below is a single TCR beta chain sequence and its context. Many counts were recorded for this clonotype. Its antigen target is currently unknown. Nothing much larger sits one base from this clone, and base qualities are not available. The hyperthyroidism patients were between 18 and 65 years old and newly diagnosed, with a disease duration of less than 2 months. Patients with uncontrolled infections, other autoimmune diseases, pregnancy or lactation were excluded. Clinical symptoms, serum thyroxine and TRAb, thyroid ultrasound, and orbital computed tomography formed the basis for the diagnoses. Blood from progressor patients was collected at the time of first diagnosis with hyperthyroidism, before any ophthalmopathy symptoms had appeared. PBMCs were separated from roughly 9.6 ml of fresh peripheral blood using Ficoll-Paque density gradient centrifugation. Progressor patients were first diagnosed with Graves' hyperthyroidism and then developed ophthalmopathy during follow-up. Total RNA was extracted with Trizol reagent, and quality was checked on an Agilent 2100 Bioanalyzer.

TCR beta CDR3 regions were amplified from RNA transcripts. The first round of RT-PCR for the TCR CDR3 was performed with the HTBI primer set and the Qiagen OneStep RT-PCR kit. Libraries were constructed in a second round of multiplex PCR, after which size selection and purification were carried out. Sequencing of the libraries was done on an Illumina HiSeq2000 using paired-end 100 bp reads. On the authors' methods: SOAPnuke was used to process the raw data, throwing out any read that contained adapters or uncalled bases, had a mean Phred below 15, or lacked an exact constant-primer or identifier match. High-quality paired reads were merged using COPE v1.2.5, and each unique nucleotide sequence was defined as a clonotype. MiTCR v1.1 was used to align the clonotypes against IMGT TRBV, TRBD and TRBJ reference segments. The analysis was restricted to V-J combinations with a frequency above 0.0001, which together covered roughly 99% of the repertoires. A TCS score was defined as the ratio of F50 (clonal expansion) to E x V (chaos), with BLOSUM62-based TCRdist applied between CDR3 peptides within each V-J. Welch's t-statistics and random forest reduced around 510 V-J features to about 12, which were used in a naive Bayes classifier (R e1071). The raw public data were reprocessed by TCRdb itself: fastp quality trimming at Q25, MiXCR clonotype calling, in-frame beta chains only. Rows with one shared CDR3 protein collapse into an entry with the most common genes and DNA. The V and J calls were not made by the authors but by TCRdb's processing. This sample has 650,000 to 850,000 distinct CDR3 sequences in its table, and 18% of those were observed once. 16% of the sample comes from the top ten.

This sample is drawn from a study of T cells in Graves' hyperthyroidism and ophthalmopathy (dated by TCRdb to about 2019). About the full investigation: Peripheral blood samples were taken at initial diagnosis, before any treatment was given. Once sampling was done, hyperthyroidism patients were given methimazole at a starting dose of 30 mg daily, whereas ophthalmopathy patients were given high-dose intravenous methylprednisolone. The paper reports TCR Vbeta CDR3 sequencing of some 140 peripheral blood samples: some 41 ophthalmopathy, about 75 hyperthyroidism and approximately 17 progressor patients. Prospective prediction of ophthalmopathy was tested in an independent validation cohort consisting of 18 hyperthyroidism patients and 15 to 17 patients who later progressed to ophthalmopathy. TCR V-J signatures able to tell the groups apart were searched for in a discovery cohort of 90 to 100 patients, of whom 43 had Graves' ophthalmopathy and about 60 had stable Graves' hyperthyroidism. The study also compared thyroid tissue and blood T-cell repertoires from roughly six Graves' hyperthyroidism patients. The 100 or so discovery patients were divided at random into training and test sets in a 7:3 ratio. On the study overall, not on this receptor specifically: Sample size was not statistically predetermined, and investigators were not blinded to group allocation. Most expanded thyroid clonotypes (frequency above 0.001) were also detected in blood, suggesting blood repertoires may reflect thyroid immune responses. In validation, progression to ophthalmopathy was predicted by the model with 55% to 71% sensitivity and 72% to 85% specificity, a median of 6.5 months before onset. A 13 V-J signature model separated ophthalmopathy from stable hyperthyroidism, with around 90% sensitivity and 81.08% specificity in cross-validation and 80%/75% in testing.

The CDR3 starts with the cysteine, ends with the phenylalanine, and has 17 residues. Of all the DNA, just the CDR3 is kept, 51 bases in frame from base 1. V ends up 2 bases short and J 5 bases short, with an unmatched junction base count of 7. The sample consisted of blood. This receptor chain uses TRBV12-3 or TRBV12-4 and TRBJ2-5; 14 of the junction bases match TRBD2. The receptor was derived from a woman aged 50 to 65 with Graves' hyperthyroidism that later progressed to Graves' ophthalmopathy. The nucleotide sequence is TGTGCCAGCAGTTTATTCACGACTAGCGGGGGGGCGGAGACCCAGTACTTC. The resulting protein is CASSLFTTSGGAETQYF.